This record looks at one T cell receptor (beta chain) sequence and its context. The antigen remains undetermined. Documented time point: 2015-2016 season, pre-vaccination. Adults were given seasonal inactivated influenza vaccine, and blood CD4 subsets were sorted before and after vaccination. No donor had influenza vaccine in the prior 6 months; all lived in the community. These data belong to a study of follicular helper T cells after annual influenza vaccination. TCRB was sequenced at Survey level resolution. TCRdb keeps only in-frame clones here, not all; method: immunoSEQ multiplex PCR. Of thousands of clones listed, 65% to 90% are singletons. The CDR3 is made up of 14 amino acids. Germline lookup yields CDR1 SGHDN and CDR2 FVKESK. V was trimmed by 4 bases and J by 7 bases, leaving 14 bases between them. Study-level points and caveats: Most later recoveries of Day 7 ICOS+CD38+ clones were ICOS-CD38- cTfh.

The sample consisted of CXCR5+ CD38- circulating T follicular helper cells from blood, taken on the day of influenza vaccination. The subset was: circulating Tfh, non-naive CD4+CXCR5+PD-1+ (ICOS+CD38+ or ICOS-CD38-). This receptor was taken from an adult who received the influenza vaccine. The chain employs TRBV14 and TRBJ1-5; D remains ambiguous. The CDR3 protein is CASSPAQVRQPQHF. CDR3 DNA sequence: TGTGCCAGCAGCCCAGCTCAGGTTCGGCAGCCCCAGCATTTT.